The T cell receptor beta chain under discussion was sequenced for a study of blood T cell repertoires in COVID-19. As for the study in general: PBMCs, B-cell-depleted T cells, or T cells provided the cDNA or gDNA that made up the material.

This CDR3 spans 13 amino acids. V lost 6 bases to trimming and J lost 2 bases, with 8 bases between them. Per the germline V gene, CDR1 is SNHLY and CDR2 is FYNNEI. The data were produced by immunoSEQ multiplex PCR, yet TCRdb's version contains in-frame clones alone and is incomplete. Of around 220,000 clones listed, around 85% were seen once; the top ten hold 4%. The V and J genes are TRBV2 and TRBJ2-1; D is possibly TRBD1 (6 bases). The receptor was isolated from a woman in her thirties or forties with active or convalescent COVID-19. Material: peripheral blood. The CDR3 here is CASRGTPYNEQFF. The CDR3 DNA sequence: TGTGCCAGCAGAGGGACACCCTACAATGAGCAGTTCTTC.